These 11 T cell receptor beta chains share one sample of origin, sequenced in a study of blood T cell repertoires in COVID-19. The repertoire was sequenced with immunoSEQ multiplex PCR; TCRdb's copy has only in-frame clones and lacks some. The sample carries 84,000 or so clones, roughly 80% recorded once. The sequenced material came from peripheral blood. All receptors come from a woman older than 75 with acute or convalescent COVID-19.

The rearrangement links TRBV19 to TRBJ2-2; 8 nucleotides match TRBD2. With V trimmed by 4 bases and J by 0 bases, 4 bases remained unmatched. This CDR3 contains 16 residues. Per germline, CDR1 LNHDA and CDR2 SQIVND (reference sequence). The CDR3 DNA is TGTGCCAGTAGTACCCGGGGGGGTCCGAACACCGGGGAGCTGTTTTTT. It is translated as CASSTRGGPNTGELFF.

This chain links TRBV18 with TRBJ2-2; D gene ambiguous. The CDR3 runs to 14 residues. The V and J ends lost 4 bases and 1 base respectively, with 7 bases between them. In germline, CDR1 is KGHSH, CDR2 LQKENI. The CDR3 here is CASSLRQNTGELFF. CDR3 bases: TGTGCCAGCTCACTGCGACAGAACACCGGGGAGCTGTTTTTT.

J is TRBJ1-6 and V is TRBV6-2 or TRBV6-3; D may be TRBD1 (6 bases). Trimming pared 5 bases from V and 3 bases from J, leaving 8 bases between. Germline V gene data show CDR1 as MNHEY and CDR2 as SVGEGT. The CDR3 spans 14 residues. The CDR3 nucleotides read TGTGCCAGCAGTACGGACAGCTATAATTCACCCCTCCACTTT. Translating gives CASSTDSYNSPLHF.

CDR3 residues: CSALPRGSYNEQFF. For the CDR3, the DNA is TGCAGCGCCCTACCCAGGGGCAGCTACAATGAGCAGTTCTTC. This chain uses TRBV29-1 with TRBJ2-1, with D tentatively TRBD1 (6 bases). This CDR3 contains 14 residues. CDR1 and CDR2 (germline): SQVTM, ANQGSEA. The germline V and J ends were trimmed by 7 bases and 3 bases, with 16 bases remaining between them.

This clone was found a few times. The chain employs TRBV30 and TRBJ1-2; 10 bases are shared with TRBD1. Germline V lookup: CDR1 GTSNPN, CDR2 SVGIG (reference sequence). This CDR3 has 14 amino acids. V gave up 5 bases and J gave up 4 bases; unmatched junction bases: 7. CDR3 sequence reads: CAWLPGQGTYGYTF. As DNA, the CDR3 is TGTGCCTGGCTACCGGGACAGGGGACCTATGGCTACACCTTC.

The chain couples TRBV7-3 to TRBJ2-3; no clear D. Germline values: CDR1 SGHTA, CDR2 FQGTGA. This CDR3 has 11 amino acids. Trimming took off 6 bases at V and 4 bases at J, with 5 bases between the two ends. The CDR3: CASRSADTQYF. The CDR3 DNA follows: TGTGCCAGCAGGTCGGCAGATACGCAGTATTTT.

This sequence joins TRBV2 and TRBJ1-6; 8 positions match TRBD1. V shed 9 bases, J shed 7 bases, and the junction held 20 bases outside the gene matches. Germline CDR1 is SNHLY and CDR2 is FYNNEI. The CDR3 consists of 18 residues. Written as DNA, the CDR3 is TGTGCCAGTAGTAGGAGAAGGGACAGGACCTTTGTAAATTCACCCCTCCACTTT. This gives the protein CASSRRRDRTFVNSPLHF.

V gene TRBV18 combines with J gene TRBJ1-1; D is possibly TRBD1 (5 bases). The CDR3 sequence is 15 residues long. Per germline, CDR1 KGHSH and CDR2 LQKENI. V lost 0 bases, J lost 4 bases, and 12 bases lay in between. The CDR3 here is CASSPPGRASTEAFF. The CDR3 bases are TGTGCCAGCTCACCACCGGGCAGGGCCAGCACTGAAGCTTTCTTT. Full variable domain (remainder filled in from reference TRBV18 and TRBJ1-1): NAGVMQNPRHLVRRRGQEARLRCSPMKGHSHVYWYRQLPEEGLKFMVYLQKENIIDESGMPKERFSAEFPKEGPSILRIQQVVRGDSAAYFCASSPPGRASTEAFFGQGTRLTVV.

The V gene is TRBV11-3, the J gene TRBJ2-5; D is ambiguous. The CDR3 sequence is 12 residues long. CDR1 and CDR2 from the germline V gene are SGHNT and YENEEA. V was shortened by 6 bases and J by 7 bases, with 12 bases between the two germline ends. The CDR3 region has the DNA TGTGCCAGCAGTGAGGCCACTTGGACCCAGTACTTC. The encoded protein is CASSEATWTQYF. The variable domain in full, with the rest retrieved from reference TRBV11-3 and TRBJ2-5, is EAGVVQSPRYKIIEKKQPVAFWCNPISGHNTLYWYLQNLGQGPELLIRYENEEAVDDSQLPKDRFSAERLKGVDSTLKIQPAELGDSAVYLCASSEATWTQYFGPGTRLLVL.

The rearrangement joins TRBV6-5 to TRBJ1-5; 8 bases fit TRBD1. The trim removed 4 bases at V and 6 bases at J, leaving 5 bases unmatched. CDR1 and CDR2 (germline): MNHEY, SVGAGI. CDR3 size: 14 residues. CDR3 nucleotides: TGTGCCAGCAGTTCTGGACAGGGCAGTCAGCCCCAGCATTTT. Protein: CASSSGQGSQPQHF.

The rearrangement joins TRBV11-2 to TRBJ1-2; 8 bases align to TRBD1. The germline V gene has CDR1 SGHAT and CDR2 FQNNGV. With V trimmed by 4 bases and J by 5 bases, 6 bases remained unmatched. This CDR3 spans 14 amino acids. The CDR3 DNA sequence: TGTGCCAGCAGCTACGACAGGGGTGAATATGGCTACACCTTC. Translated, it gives CASSYDRGEYGYTF.